A single sample gave rise to the 6 T cell receptor beta chains below, sequenced in a study of blood T cell repertoires in COVID-19. This table comes from immunoSEQ multiplex PCR, and its TCRdb copy is limited to in-frame clones, with some not included. There are about 160,000 clones in the sample; under 90% occur only once, and roughly a fifth lies in the top ten. Sample: peripheral blood. These receptors were obtained from a woman of 80 years or more with acute or convalescent COVID-19.

The gene calls are TRBV5-4 and TRBJ2-1; a possible D gene is TRBD2 (5 bases). The CDR3 contains 12 residues. CDR1 SGHNT and CDR2 YYREEE come from the germline V gene (reference sequence). Trimming took 1 base from V and 15 from J, leaving 14 bases between them. CDR3 sequence: CASSLPQLELFF. The CDR3 DNA sequence: TGTGCCAGCAGCTTGCCGCAACTAGAACTGTTCTTC. The whole variable domain, filled in from reference TRBV5-4 and TRBJ2-1, reads ETGVTQSPTHLIKTRGQQVTLRCSSQSGHNTVSWYQQALGQGPQFIFQYYREEENGRGNFPPRFSGLQFPNYSSELNVNALELDDSALYLCASSLPQLELFFGPGTRLTVL.

This clone was observed a single time. The V call is TRBV4-3, the J call TRBJ2-1; possible D gene TRBD2, 7 bases. The V end was cut by 4 bases, the J end by 2 bases, with 15 bases between. The CDR3 extends over 16 amino acids. Per germline, CDR1 LGHNA and CDR2 YSLEER. This chain's CDR3 is CASSRARRGPYNEQFF. The CDR3 DNA sequence: TGCGCCAGCAGCCGCGCGCGGCGGGGGCCCTACAATGAGCAGTTCTTC.

The V gene is TRBV5-4, the J gene TRBJ2-3, with TRBD2 matching over 7 bases. In germline, CDR1 is SGHNT, CDR2 YYREEE (reference sequence). The CDR3 totals 14 residues. The ends lost 4 bases at V and 3 bases at J; junction bases unmatched: 5. CDR3 amino acids: CASSERGGTDTQYF. In DNA, the CDR3 is TGTGCCAGCAGCGAGCGGGGCGGGACAGATACGCAGTATTTT.

This clone was detected only once. CDR3 protein: CASSYTRTSSYNEQFF. The CDR3 DNA reads TGCGCCAGCAGCTATACTCGGACTAGCAGTTACAATGAGCAGTTCTTC. The chain links TRBV5-1 to TRBJ2-1, with 8 bases aligning to TRBD2. The CDR3 sequence is 16 residues long. Per germline, CDR1 SGHRS and CDR2 YFSETQ. The ends lost 3 bases at V and 4 bases at J; junction bases unmatched: 9.

CDR3 sequence: CASSSHQRQAGIMNTEAFF. The CDR3 DNA reads TGTGCCAGCAGTTCCCATCAGAGACAGGCAGGGATCATGAACACTGAAGCTTTCTTT. The rearrangement uses TRBV27 and TRBJ1-1; perhaps TRBD1 as D (6 bases). The CDR3 sequence is 19 residues long. Per the germline V gene, CDR1 is MNHEY and CDR2 is SMNVEV (reference sequence). The germline V and J ends were trimmed by 4 bases and 0 bases, with 24 bases remaining between them.

The CDR3 DNA reads TGTGCCAGCTCACCGAAGGCAGGGCGGGAGACCCAGTACTTC. This encodes CASSPKAGRETQYF. The J gene is TRBJ2-5, the V gene TRBV18, with D possibly matching TRBD1 (5 bases). The CDR3 length is 14 residues. Trimming stripped 3 bases from V and 5 bases from J, with 13 bases between. Germline values: CDR1 KGHSH, CDR2 LQKENI.